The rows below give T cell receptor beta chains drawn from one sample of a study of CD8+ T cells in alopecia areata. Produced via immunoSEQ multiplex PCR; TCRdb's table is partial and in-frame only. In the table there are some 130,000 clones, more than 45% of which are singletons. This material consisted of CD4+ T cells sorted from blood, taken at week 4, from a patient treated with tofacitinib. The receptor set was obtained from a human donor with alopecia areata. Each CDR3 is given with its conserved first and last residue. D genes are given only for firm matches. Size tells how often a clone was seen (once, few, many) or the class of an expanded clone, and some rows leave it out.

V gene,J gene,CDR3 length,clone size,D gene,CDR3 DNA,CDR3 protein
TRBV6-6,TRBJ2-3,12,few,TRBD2,TGTGCCAGCAAGGAAATAGCGGGACCTCATCGTTTT,CASKEIAGPHRF
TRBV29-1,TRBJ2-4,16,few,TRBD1,TGCAGCGTTTCGACCCTAACAGGGGTTGCCAAAAACATTCAGTACTTC,CSVSTLTGVAKNIQYF
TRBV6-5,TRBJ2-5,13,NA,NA,TGTGCCAGCAGAAAGGGCAGTCAGGAGACCCAGTACTTC,CASRKGSQETQYF
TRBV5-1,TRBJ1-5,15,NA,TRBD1,TGCGCCAGCAGCTTGACAGGGGGCAGGAATCAGCCCCAGCATTTT,CASSLTGGRNQPQHF
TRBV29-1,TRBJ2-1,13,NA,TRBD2,TGCAGCGTTGAAGGACTAGCGGGAGATGAGCAGTTCTTC,CSVEGLAGDEQFF
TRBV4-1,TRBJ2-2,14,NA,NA,TGCGCCAGCAGCCTAGACAGGAAAACCGGGGAGCTGTTTTTT,CASSLDRKTGELFF
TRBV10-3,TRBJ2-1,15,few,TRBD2,TGTGCCATCAGTAAACCGGGACTAGCGGGAGGAGAGAAGTTCTTC,CAISKPGLAGGEKFF
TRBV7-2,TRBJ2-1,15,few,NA,TGTGCCAGCAGCTTAGCATCGGGAACGTACAATGAGCAGTTCTTC,CASSLASGTYNEQFF
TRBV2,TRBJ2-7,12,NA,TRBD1,TGTGCCAGCAGCGGGACAGGGGTCGAGCAGTACTTC,CASSGTGVEQYF
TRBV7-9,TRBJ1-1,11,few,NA,TGTGCCAGCATCTTCGGGGAAGAAGCTTTCTTT,CASIFGEEAFF
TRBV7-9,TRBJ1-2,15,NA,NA,TGTGCCAGCAGCTTAGAATTACGGCAGGGTGATGGCTACACCTTC,CASSLELRQGDGYTF
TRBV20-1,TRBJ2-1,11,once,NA,TGCAGTGCTAGAGATCGCAATGAGCAGTTCTTC,CSARDRNEQFF
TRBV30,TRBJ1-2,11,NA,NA,TGTGCCTGGACAGGTGGCTATGGCTACACCTTC,CAWTGGYGYTF
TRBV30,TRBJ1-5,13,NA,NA,TGTGCCTGGAGTGGGACAGAAAATCAGCCCCAGCATTTT,CAWSGTENQPQHF
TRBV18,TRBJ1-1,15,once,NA,TGTGCCAGCTCACCACGGGCAGCCCCGAACACTGAAGCTTTCTTT,CASSPRAAPNTEAFF
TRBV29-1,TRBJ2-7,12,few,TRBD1,TGCAGCGTCCGACAGGGACAAAACGAGCAGTACTTC,CSVRQGQNEQYF
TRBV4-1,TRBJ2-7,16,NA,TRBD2,TGCGCCAGCAGCCAGGGATACAGCGGGAGCCAATACGAGCAGTACTTC,CASSQGYSGSQYEQYF
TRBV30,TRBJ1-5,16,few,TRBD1,TGTGCCTGGAGTGCTGGACAGGGCGGTAGCAATCAGCCCCAGCATTTT,CAWSAGQGGSNQPQHF
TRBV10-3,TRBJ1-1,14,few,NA,TGTGCCATCCGGGACATTTTCATGAACACTGAAGCTTTCTTT,CAIRDIFMNTEAFF
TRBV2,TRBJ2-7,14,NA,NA,TGTGCCAGCAGTGAACAGGGGATCACCTACGAGCAGTACTTC,CASSEQGITYEQYF
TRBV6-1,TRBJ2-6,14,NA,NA,TGTGCCAGCAGACAGGGCTCTGGGGCCAACGTCCTGACTTTC,CASRQGSGANVLTF
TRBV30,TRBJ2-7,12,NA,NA,TGTGCCTGGAGTGCCAGCTCCTACGAGCAGTACTTC,CAWSASSYEQYF
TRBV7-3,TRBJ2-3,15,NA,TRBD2,TGTGCCAGCAGCTCACTAGCGGGAGCGATAGATACGCAGTATTTT,CASSSLAGAIDTQYF
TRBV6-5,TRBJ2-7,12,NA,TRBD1,TGTGCCAGCGTATCCGACAGGGCCGAGCAGTACTTC,CASVSDRAEQYF
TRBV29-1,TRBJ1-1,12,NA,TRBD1,TGCAGCGTGAAGGGACAGGTACGTGAAGCTTTCTTT,CSVKGQVREAFF
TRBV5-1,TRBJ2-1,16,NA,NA,TGCGCCAGCAGCTTGAACGAGGGAGCCGGCTACAATGAGCAGTTCTTC,CASSLNEGAGYNEQFF
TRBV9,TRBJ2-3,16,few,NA,TGTGCCAGCAGCGTAGGGACAGATTTTAGCACAGATACGCAGTATTTT,CASSVGTDFSTDTQYF
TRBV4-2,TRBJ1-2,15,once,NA,TGTGCCAGCAGCCCTGAGGCCCGATCTAACTATGGCTACACCTTC,CASSPEARSNYGYTF
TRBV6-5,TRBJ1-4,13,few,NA,TGTGCCAGCAGTTACTCACAGGATGAAAAACTGTTTTTT,CASSYSQDEKLFF
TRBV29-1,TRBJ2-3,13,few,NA,TGCAGCGTCCCCTCTGCTAGCACAGATACGCAGTATTTT,CSVPSASTDTQYF
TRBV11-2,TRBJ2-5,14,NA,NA,TGTGCCAGCAGCTTAGATTCGGGGGCCTTGACCCAGTACTTC,CASSLDSGALTQYF
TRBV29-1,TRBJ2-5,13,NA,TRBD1,TGCAGCGTGAGGGGACAGGGTCTGGAGACCCAGTACTTC,CSVRGQGLETQYF
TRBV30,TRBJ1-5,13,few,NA,TGTGCCTGGAGTGGGGGGGCGAATCAGCCCCAGCATTTT,CAWSGGANQPQHF
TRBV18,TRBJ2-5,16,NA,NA,TGTGCCAGCTCACCACAGCACGGCGGTCCAAAAGAGACCCAGTACTTC,CASSPQHGGPKETQYF
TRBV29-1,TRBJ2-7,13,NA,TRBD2,TGCAGCGGATGGACTAGCGGGAGAAAAGATGTGTACTTC,CSGWTSGRKDVYF
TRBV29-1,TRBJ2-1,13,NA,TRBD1,TGCAGCGTTAGGACAGGGGCGGCAAGGGAGCAGTTCTTC,CSVRTGAAREQFF
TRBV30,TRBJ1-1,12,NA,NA,TGTGCCTGGAGTGAGGGAAGGTATACAGCTTTCTTT,CAWSEGRYTAFF
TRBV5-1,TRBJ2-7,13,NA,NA,TGCGCCAGCAGAGCGTGGGGTTCCTACGAGCAGTACTTC,CASRAWGSYEQYF
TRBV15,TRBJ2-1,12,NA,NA,TGTGCCACCAGCACCCCCTACAATGAGCAGTTCTTC,CATSTPYNEQFF
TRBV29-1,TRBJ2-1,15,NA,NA,TGCAGCGTTGGTGGGGGGTCCGTCCTATACAATGAGCAGTTCTTC,CSVGGGSVLYNEQFF
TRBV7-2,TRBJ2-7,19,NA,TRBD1,TGTGCCAGCAGCCCCAGTACCCGGTTCCGGGACAGGGAGTCCTACGAGCAGTACTTC,CASSPSTRFRDRESYEQYF
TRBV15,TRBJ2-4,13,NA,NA,TGTGCCACCAGCGCCGGGACACCGCCCATTCAGTACTTC,CATSAGTPPIQYF
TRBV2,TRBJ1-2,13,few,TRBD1,TGTGCCAGCAGTATGGACAGGGGGAATGGCTACACCTTC,CASSMDRGNGYTF
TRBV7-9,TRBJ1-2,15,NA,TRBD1,TGTGCCAGCAGCTCAACGGGACAGGGGGCGCATGGCTACACCTTC,CASSSTGQGAHGYTF
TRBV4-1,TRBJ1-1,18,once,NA,TGCGCCAGCAGCCAAGATGAAGGACGAACGGGCCTGAACACTGAAGCTTTCTTT,CASSQDEGRTGLNTEAFF
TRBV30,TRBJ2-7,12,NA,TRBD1,TGTGCCTGGGACAGGGGGTCCTACGAGCAGTACTTC,CAWDRGSYEQYF
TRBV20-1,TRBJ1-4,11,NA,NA,TGCATGTGCGGAGCTAATGAAAAACTGTTTTTT,CMCGANEKLFF
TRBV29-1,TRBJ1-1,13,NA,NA,TGCAGCGTTTCCGGGGCTCTGAACACTGAAGCTTTCTTT,CSVSGALNTEAFF
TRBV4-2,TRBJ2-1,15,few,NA,TGTGCCAGCAGCCAAGGTTCCGGGACTTACAATGAGCAGTTCTTC,CASSQGSGTYNEQFF
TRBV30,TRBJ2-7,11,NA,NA,TGTGCCTGGAGTTTAAGATACGAGCAGTACTTC,CAWSLRYEQYF
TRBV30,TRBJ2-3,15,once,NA,TGTGCCTGGACCAAACAGGGTACGAATACAGATACGCAGTATTTT,CAWTKQGTNTDTQYF
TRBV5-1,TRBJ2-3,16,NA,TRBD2,TGCGCCAGCAGCCCTATGGCTAGCGGGGGCACAGATACGCAGTATTTT,CASSPMASGGTDTQYF
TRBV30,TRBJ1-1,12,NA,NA,TGTGCCTGGAGTACTCCGTCGGGTTCGGCTTTCTTT,CAWSTPSGSAFF